These T cell receptor beta chains were read from a single sample in a study of shared clonotypes between healthy human individuals. Clones were read by immunoSEQ multiplex PCR, and TCRdb kept only the in-frame ones, dropping some. The sample includes about 2 million clones, 90% to 95% of them seen just once. Sequenced material: naive CD4+ T cells sorted from blood. The receptor set was obtained from a man aged 18-30 years in good health. Both conserved end residues are part of each CDR3. A D gene is named only where the DNA matches it firmly. The size entry is marked missing in some rows and otherwise reads once, few, many or a size class.

j_call v_call d_call clone_size cdr3_aa cdr3_nt
TRBJ1-5 TRBV2 . . CASKWEGGLNQPQHF TGTGCCAGCAAATGGGAGGGAGGACTCAATCAGCCCCAGCATTTT
TRBJ2-3 TRBV10-3 . once CAISPAGTDTQYF TGTGCCATCAGTCCAGCCGGCACAGATACGCAGTATTTT
TRBJ2-5 TRBV7-2 . . CASSRDSQETQYF TGTGCCAGCAGCCGTGACAGCCAAGAGACCCAGTACTTC
TRBJ1-2 TRBV7-8 . . CASTLSEGDGYTF TGTGCCAGCACCCTTAGTGAGGGAGATGGCTACACCTTC
TRBJ2-7 TRBV27 . . CASSSDGYEQYF TGTGCCAGCAGTTCTGACGGTTACGAGCAGTACTTC
TRBJ1-2 TRBV10-3 . . CAISETRSPNYGYTF TGTGCCATCAGTGAGACTCGATCACCTAACTATGGCTACACCTTC
TRBJ2-7 TRBV6-5 TRBD1 . CASSYLRDRAAEQYF TGTGCCAGCAGTTACCTCCGGGACAGGGCAGCCGAGCAGTACTTC
TRBJ2-1 TRBV11-2 . . CASSLGQNNEQFF TGTGCCAGCAGCTTAGGTCAAAATAATGAGCAGTTCTTC
TRBJ1-5 TRBV18 . . CASSPPGGIGQPQHF TGTGCCAGCTCACCCCCAGGAGGCATCGGGCAGCCCCAGCATTTT
TRBJ2-2 TRBV19 TRBD2 . CASSAPPSGRRTGELFF TGTGCCAGTAGTGCACCTCCTAGCGGGAGACGAACCGGGGAGCTGTTTTTT
TRBJ1-3 TRBV19 . . CASSMLGIKSGNTIYF TGTGCCAGTAGTATGCTGGGGATTAAATCTGGAAACACCATATATTTT
TRBJ2-3 TRBV9 TRBD2 . CASSLRLAGETDTQYF TGTGCCAGCAGCCTCAGACTAGCGGGGGAGACAGATACGCAGTATTTT
TRBJ2-3 TRBV5-1 . . CASSLAIGKGTDTQYF TGCGCCAGCAGCTTGGCCATAGGGAAAGGCACAGATACGCAGTATTTT
TRBJ1-2 TRBV10-3 TRBD1 . CAISGNRGLGYTF TGTGCCATCAGTGGAAACAGGGGGCTCGGCTACACCTTC
TRBJ2-1 TRBV4-1 . . CASSRQGLPTGNEQFF TGCGCCAGCAGCCGCCAAGGACTTCCTACGGGTAATGAGCAGTTCTTC
TRBJ1-2 TRBV6-5 . . CAIWTVGRGYTF TGTGCCATCTGGACAGTCGGCCGTGGCTACACCTTC
TRBJ1-1 TRBV30 . . CAWSRTQNTEAFF TGTGCCTGGAGTAGGACACAGAACACTGAAGCTTTCTTT
TRBJ2-1 TRBV2 . . CASSERDASYNEQFF TGTGCCAGCAGTGAAAGGGACGCCTCCTACAATGAGCAGTTCTTC
TRBJ2-3 TRBV30 . . CAWSVSPDRATDTQYF TGTGCCTGGAGTGTCTCCCCCGATAGAGCAACAGATACGCAGTATTTT
TRBJ2-5 TRBV30 . . CAWSTGRMETQYF TGTGCCTGGAGCACGGGGCGAATGGAGACCCAGTACTTC
TRBJ1-5 TRBV15 TRBD1 . CASRDSDNQPQHF TGTGCCTCCCGGGACAGTGATAATCAGCCCCAGCATTTT
TRBJ2-7 TRBV2 . . CASSGGYEQYF TGTGCCAGCAGTGGAGGGTACGAGCAGTACTTC
TRBJ2-5 TRBV11-2 TRBD2 . CASSRGLAGEWETQYF TGTGCCAGCAGCCGGGGACTAGCGGGAGAGTGGGAGACCCAGTACTTC
TRBJ1-2 TRBV19 . . CASSISRYGYTF TGTGCCAGTAGTATCTCGAGATATGGCTACACCTTC
TRBJ2-3 TRBV20-1 . . CSASGGSWGYF TGCAGTGCTAGTGGCGGGTCCTGGGGGTATTTT
TRBJ2-6 TRBV2 . . CASSLAGANVLTF TGTGCCAGCAGTTTGGCTGGGGCCAACGTCCTGACTTTC
TRBJ1-5 TRBV10-3 TRBD1 . CAISSGQLSNQPQHF TGTGCCATCAGTTCGGGACAGCTTAGCAATCAGCCCCAGCATTTT
TRBJ2-7 TRBV25-1 TRBD2 . CASSEGGLAGFGEQYF TGTGCCAGCAGTGAGGGTGGGCTAGCGGGCTTCGGCGAGCAGTACTTC
TRBJ1-5 TRBV19 TRBD1 . CASSIPDRDYQPQHF TGTGCCAGTAGTATTCCGGACAGGGATTATCAGCCCCAGCATTTT
TRBJ2-7 TRBV7-6 TRBD2 . CASSLDFGGRDDEQYF TGTGCCAGCAGCTTAGATTTCGGCGGGAGGGACGACGAGCAGTACTTC
TRBJ2-7 TRBV11-2 . . CASSHQGHEQYF TGTGCCAGCAGCCACCAGGGACACGAGCAGTACTTC
TRBJ1-3 TRBV5-6 TRBD1 . CASSFQGASSGNTIYF TGTGCCAGCAGCTTCCAGGGGGCGAGCTCTGGAAACACCATATATTTT
TRBJ2-1 TRBV2 . . CASSEVSTDRRGEQFF TGTGCCAGCAGTGAGGTTTCTACCGACCGCCGGGGTGAGCAGTTCTTC
TRBJ2-5 TRBV9 . . CASSVGPGLAATYQETQYF TGTGCCAGCAGCGTAGGACCTGGGCTGGCGGCGACATACCAAGAGACCCAGTACTTC
TRBJ1-5 TRBV27 . . CASSWGYNQPQHF TGTGCCAGCAGTTGGGGTTACAATCAGCCCCAGCATTTT
TRBJ1-2 TRBV19 . . CASSSRSNGYTF TGTGCCAGTAGCTCTCGCAGTAACGGCTACACCTTC
TRBJ2-7 TRBV5-1 TRBD1 . CASSSGQGFYEQYF TGCGCCAGCAGTTCGGGACAGGGTTTTTACGAGCAGTACTTC
TRBJ2-1 TRBV9 TRBD1 . CASSVVGQGFNEQFF TGTGCCAGCAGCGTAGTAGGACAGGGGTTCAATGAGCAGTTCTTC
TRBJ2-5 TRBV10-3 . . CAISEFAGGGQIGTQYF TGTGCCATCAGTGAATTCGCGGGCGGGGGCCAGATTGGGACCCAGTACTTC
TRBJ2-3 TRBV5-4 TRBD2 . CASSWGLAVSDTQYF TGTGCCAGCAGCTGGGGACTAGCGGTGTCAGATACGCAGTATTTT